What follows are 3 T cell receptor beta chains derived from one specimen sequenced in a study of early T cells in non-severe SARS-CoV-2 infection. TCRdb fed the 5' RACE reads into MiXCR, producing one record per CDR3 protein. The table has about 83,000 distinct CDR3 sequences, about 10% seen once; the top ten hold around 8%. The source was whole blood, collected at baseline. These receptors all stem from an adult who was a healthcare worker with PCR-confirmed SARS-CoV-2 infection or an uninfected control (not recorded which).

This clonotype was found a few times. The rearrangement uses TRBV20-1 and TRBJ2-7; 7 nucleotides match TRBD1. The CDR3 is 13 residues long. Germline V gene data show CDR1 as DFQATT and CDR2 as SNEGSKA (reference sequence). The junction had 5 bases not matched to a gene; V was cut back by 3 bases and J by 3 bases. This chain's CDR3 is CSARGAGGYEQYF. The CDR3 DNA sequence: TGCAGTGCTAGGGGGGCAGGGGGCTACGAGCAGTACTTC.

The CDR3 sequence is CASSPREVGELFF. The DNA of the CDR3 is TGTGCCAGCTCACCACGAGAAGTTGGGGAGCTGTTTTTT. The J gene is TRBJ2-2, the V gene TRBV18; D remains ambiguous. The CDR3 runs 13 residues. Germline V gene data show CDR1 as KGHSH and CDR2 as LQKENI. Trimming took off 1 base at V and 8 bases at J, with 8 bases between the two ends.

The sample holds a few counts of this clonotype. The rearrangement joins TRBV4-2 to TRBJ1-4, with D perhaps matching TRBD1 (6 bases). The germline V and J ends were trimmed by 4 bases and 8 bases, with 17 bases remaining between them. CDR1 and CDR2 (germline): LGHNA, YNFKEQ. The CDR3 consists of 15 residues. The DNA for the CDR3 is TGTGCCAGCAGCCTGTCATCAACAGGGACCGAAAAACTGTTTTTT. Its protein product is CASSLSSTGTEKLFF.